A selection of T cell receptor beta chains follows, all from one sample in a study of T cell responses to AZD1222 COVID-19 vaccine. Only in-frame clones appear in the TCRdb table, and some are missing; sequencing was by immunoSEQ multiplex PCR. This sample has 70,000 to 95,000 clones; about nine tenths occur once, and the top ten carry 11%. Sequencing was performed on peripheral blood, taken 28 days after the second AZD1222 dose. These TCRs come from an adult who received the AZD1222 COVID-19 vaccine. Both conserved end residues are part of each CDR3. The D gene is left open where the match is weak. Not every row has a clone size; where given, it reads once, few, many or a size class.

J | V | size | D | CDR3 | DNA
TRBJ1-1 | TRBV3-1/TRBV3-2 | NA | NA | CASSPRDSRFEAFF | TGTGCCAGCAGCCCTCGAGACAGCAGATTCGAAGCTTTCTTT
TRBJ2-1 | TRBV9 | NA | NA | CASSVESTSYEQFF | TGTGCCAGCAGCGTAGAATCGACCAGCTATGAGCAGTTCTTC
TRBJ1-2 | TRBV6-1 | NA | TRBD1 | CASSDRGQGEGYTF | TGTGCCAGCAGTGATAGGGGACAGGGGGAGGGCTACACCTTC
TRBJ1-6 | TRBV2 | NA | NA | CASSERPSYNSPLHF | TGTGCCAGCAGTGAACGTCCCTCCTATAATTCACCCCTCCACTTT
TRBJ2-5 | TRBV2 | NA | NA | CASSPGRTLQETQYF | TGTGCCAGCAGCCCGGGCCGGACTTTACAAGAGACCCAGTACTTC
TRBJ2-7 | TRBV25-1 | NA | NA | CASSEYREQYF | TGTGCCAGCAGTGAATACCGCGAGCAGTACTTC
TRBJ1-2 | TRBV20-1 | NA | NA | CSPEGDYGYTF | TGCAGTCCCGAGGGGGATTATGGCTACACCTTC
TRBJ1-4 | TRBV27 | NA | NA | CASKSPGVTNEKLFF | TGTGCCAGCAAAAGCCCAGGGGTAACTAATGAAAAACTGTTTTTT
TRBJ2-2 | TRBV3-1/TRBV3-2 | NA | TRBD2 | CASSLLAFGELFF | TGTGCCAGCAGCCTACTAGCGTTCGGGGAGCTGTTTTTT
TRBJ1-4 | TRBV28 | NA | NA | CASSLHEKLFF | TGTGCCAGCAGCCTCCATGAAAAACTGTTTTTT
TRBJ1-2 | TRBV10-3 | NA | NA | CAISESGYPGEHGYTF | TGTGCCATCAGTGAGTCCGGTTACCCAGGGGAACATGGCTACACCTTC
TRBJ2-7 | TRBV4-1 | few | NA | CASSQLLISRDYEQYF | TGCGCCAGCAGCCAACTTCTCATCTCTAGGGATTACGAGCAGTACTTC
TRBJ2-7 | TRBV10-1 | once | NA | CASSELGSIPYEQYF | TGCGCCAGCAGTGAGTTGGGGTCTATCCCCTACGAGCAGTACTTC
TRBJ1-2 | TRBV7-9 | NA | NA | CASSLMLGHGYTF | TGTGCCAGCAGCTTGATGTTGGGGCATGGCTACACCTTC
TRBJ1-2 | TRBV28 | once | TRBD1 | CASSFYGQGYGYTF | TGTGCCAGCAGTTTCTACGGACAGGGCTATGGCTACACCTTC
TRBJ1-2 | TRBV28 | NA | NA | CASSSRGRSYGYTF | TGTGCCAGCAGTTCCCGTGGACGGAGCTATGGCTACACCTTC
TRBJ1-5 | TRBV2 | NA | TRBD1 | CASRVQGPQPQHF | TGTGCCAGCAGGGTACAGGGGCCTCAGCCCCAGCATTTT
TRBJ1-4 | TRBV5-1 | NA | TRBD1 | CASTGQGENEKLFF | TGCGCCAGCACCGGACAGGGGGAGAATGAAAAACTGTTTTTT
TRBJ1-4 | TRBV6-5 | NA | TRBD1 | CASTHSGQGDEKLFF | TGTGCCAGCACCCACTCCGGACAGGGGGATGAAAAACTGTTTTTT
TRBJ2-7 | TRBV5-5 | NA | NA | CASSLEEYEQYF | TGTGCCAGCAGCTTGGAAGAGTACGAGCAGTACTTC
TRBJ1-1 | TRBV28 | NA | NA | CASSTGEAFF | TGTGCCAGCAGTACAGGGGAAGCTTTCTTT
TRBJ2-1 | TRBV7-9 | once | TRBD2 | CASSLTSDYNEQFF | TGTGCCAGCAGCTTGACTAGCGACTACAATGAGCAGTTCTTC
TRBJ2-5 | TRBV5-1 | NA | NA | CASSLEVPLETQYF | TGCGCCAGCAGCTTGGAAGTCCCATTAGAGACCCAGTACTTC
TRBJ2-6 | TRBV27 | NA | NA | CASSQVSGANVLTF | TGTGCCAGCTCGCAAGTCTCTGGGGCCAACGTCCTGACTTTC